Below are 19 T cell receptor beta chains sequenced from a single sample in a study of control samples from healthy donors and cancer patients (dated by TCRdb to between 2020 and 2021). The library was made by the immunoSEQ multiplex PCR assay. Here the immuneACCESS table is served through TCRdb, limited to in-frame sequences with V and J called. Missing clones are a known gap in these copies; in checked studies unresolved V genes cover under half, and the rest lacks a known reason. This sample lists around 100,000 clones; just under 95% were detected once. The ten top clones hold 2.5% to 3.5% of the sample. Specimen: blood. Receptors originate from a human donor in good health. The donor label of this sample is uncertain.

V and J are TRBV11-2 and TRBJ2-2; no definite D call. The germline V gene encodes CDR1 SGHAT and CDR2 FQNNGV. This CDR3 region has 15 residues. Trimming removed 0 bases at V and 3 bases at J, with 8 bases between. The CDR3: CASSLDGGYTGELFF. CDR3 in DNA: TGTGCCAGCAGCTTAGATGGTGGCTACACCGGGGAGCTGTTTTTT.

The J gene is TRBJ2-1, the V gene TRBV2; 9 bases are shared with TRBD1. V was clipped by 2 bases and J by 6 bases; unmatched bases: 5. Germline CDR1 SNHLY, CDR2 FYNNEI. This CDR3 has 15 amino acids. Here the CDR3 reads CASSEPRQGGNEQFF. In DNA, the CDR3 is TGTGCCAGCAGTGAACCCCGACAGGGGGGCAATGAGCAGTTCTTC.

V is TRBV2 and J is TRBJ1-6, with D perhaps TRBD1 (5 bases). There are 15 residues in the CDR3. Looked up from germline, CDR1 is SNHLY and CDR2 is FYNNEI. The germline V and J ends were trimmed by 7 bases and 8 bases, with 18 bases remaining between them. Here the CDR3 reads CASTTVGQGHSPLHF. The CDR3 DNA reads TGTGCCAGCACCACGGTAGGGCAGGGACATTCACCCCTCCACTTT. The full variable domain, rest sourced from reference TRBV2 and TRBJ1-6, is EPEVTQTPSHQVTQMGQEVILRCVPISNHLYFYWYRQILGQKVEFLVSFYNNEISEKSEIFDDQFSVERPDGSNFTLKIRSTKLEDSAMYFCASTTVGQGHSPLHFGNGTRLTVT.

Comments on this clone: The junction differs from germline at one of its ends, possibly a read error. The chain uses TRBV9 and TRBJ1-6; D not resolved. This CDR3 contains 12 residues. Germline CDR1 is SGDLS and CDR2 is YYNGEE. The CDR3 nucleotides read TGTGCCTGCAGCGTAGGTAATTCACCCCTCCACTTT. It specifies CACSVGNSPLHF.

The chain joins TRBV5-1 to TRBJ2-7; D gene uncertain. The length of the CDR3 is 11 residues. Germline V gene lookup returns CDR1 SGHRS and CDR2 YFSETQ. Trimming took 0 bases from V and 4 from J, leaving 2 bases between them. DNA of the CDR3: TGCGCCAGCAGCTTGGATTACGAGCAGTACTTC. Encoded protein: CASSLDYEQYF.

This clone was observed once. This chain uses TRBV27 with TRBJ1-1; TRBD1 is a possible D gene (6 bases). The CDR3 is made up of 16 amino acids. V lost 6 bases and J lost 4, with 21 bases in between. CDR1 is MNHEY, CDR2 SMNVEV, per germline (reference sequence). The DNA of the CDR3 is TGTGCCAGCAGGGTGGGGGGGCAGCTCCGGGCCACTGAAGCTTTCTTT. This translates into CASRVGGQLRATEAFF.

The CDR3 DNA is TGTGCCAGCAGCGCAGACAGGGATTATAATTCACCCCTCCACTTT. Translated: CASSADRDYNSPLHF. The rearrangement links TRBV9 to TRBJ1-6; 7 bases line up with TRBD1. The CDR3 runs 15 residues. The V gene end was trimmed by 3 bases and the J gene end by 4 bases; junction bases not matched to a gene: 4. Germline CDR1 SGDLS, CDR2 YYNGEE.

The chain employs TRBV10-3 and TRBJ2-3; 7 nucleotides line up with TRBD2. Unmatched junction bases numbered 3, after V lost 2 bases and J lost 1 base. The CDR3 sequence is 15 residues long. Per the germline V gene, CDR1 is ENHRY and CDR2 is SYGVKD. This CDR3 is CAISETGLGTDTQYF. CDR3 DNA: TGTGCCATCAGTGAGACCGGACTAGGCACAGATACGCAGTATTTT.

The chain joins TRBV6-1 to TRBJ2-7, with D perhaps assigned TRBD1 or TRBD2 (5 bases each). The CDR3 runs to 15 residues. The V end was cut by 1 base, the J end by 2 bases, with 12 bases between. The V gene's germline CDR1 is MNHNS and CDR2 SASEGT. The CDR3 DNA reads as TGTGCCAGCAGTGAAGGTACAGGAGGAACCTACGAGCAGTACTTC. This sequence encodes CASSEGTGGTYEQYF.

The chain employs TRBV28 and TRBJ1-3; the D is unclear. This CDR3 is built from 11 residues. V was shortened by 8 bases and J by 4 bases, with 6 bases between the two germline ends. Germline CDR1 is MDHEN and CDR2 is SYDVKM. CDR3 sequence: CASDSGNTIYF. The CDR3, as DNA: TGTGCCAGCGATTCGGGAAACACCATATATTTT.

The CDR3 region has the DNA TGCGCCAGCAGCACGACAGGTAGCTCCTACAATGAGCAGTTCTTC. Protein product: CASSTTGSSYNEQFF. The gene calls are TRBV5-1 and TRBJ2-1; D is perhaps TRBD1 (6 bases). The germline CDR1 and CDR2 sequences are SGHRS and YFSETQ. V was clipped by 4 bases and J by 0 bases, with 11 bases between them. The CDR3 is made up of 15 amino acids.

This sequence joins TRBV2 and TRBJ1-2; D unclear. This CDR3 is built from 12 residues. The germline gives CDR1 SNHLY, CDR2 FYNNEI. V was trimmed by 4 bases and J by 5 bases, leaving 8 bases between them. CDR3 sequence: CASSATSYGYTF. The CDR3 bases are TGTGCCAGCAGTGCGACGTCTTATGGCTACACCTTC.

The chain recombines TRBV29-1 with TRBJ1-1; the D gene is possibly TRBD1 (5 bases). Germline V gene lookup returns CDR1 SQVTM and CDR2 ANQGSEA. The ends were cut back, 5 bases at V and 4 bases at J, with 17 bases in the middle. The length of the CDR3 is 14 residues. The CDR3 sequence is CSVTGANGRTEAFF. The CDR3 DNA follows: TGCAGCGTTACCGGGGCCAACGGCCGCACTGAAGCTTTCTTT.

This clone was found once. The chain carries TRBV19 and TRBJ1-1; D is unclear. The CDR3 extends over 16 amino acids. CDR1 is LNHDA, CDR2 SQIVND, per germline (reference sequence). Trimming took off 6 bases at V and 1 base at J, with 18 bases between the two ends. CDR3 protein: CASSARAGGPNTEAFF. DNA for the CDR3: TGTGCCAGTAGCGCCCGGGCCGGAGGCCCGAACACTGAAGCTTTCTTT. The whole variable domain, filled in from reference TRBV19 and TRBJ1-1, reads DGGITQSPKYLFRKEGQNVTLSCEQNLNHDAMYWYRQDPGQGLRLIYYSQIVNDFQKGDIAEGYSVSREKKESFPLTVTSAQKNPTAFYLCASSARAGGPNTEAFFGQGTRLTVV.

The rearrangement uses TRBV27 and TRBJ2-6; 8 bases are a match to TRBD1. This CDR3 contains 17 residues. V shed 4 bases and J 1 base; nucleotides not matched to a gene: 6. CDR1 is MNHEY, CDR2 SMNVEV, per germline (reference sequence). This chain's CDR3 is CASSSLRGHSGANVLTF. The CDR3 DNA is TGTGCCAGCAGTTCACTCAGGGGGCATTCTGGGGCCAACGTCCTGACTTTC.

V is TRBV7-7 and J is TRBJ2-1; TRBD1 might be the D (5 bases). Looked up from germline, CDR1 is SSHAT and CDR2 is FNYEAQ (reference sequence). The CDR3 covers 14 residues. V was clipped by 2 bases and J by 8 bases, with 13 bases between them. DNA of the CDR3: TGTGCCAGCAGCTTAAATCCAGGGTCGGATGAGCAGTTCTTC. It yields the protein CASSLNPGSDEQFF.

Only one count was recorded for this clone. This chain links TRBV7-9 with TRBJ1-6, with D perhaps TRBD1 (5 bases). Germline V gene data show CDR1 as SEHNR and CDR2 as FQNEAQ (reference sequence). The CDR3 extends over 15 amino acids. Trimming pared 5 bases from V and 7 bases from J, leaving 15 bases between. The CDR3 nucleotides read TGTGCCAGCAGCCTCCAGGGTTTTGGCAATTCACCCCTCCACTTT. Protein product: CASSLQGFGNSPLHF.

The table lists this clone with a count of one. The genes are TRBV5-4 and TRBJ2-1; TRBD2 matches 9 bases. The CDR3 contains 16 residues. Germline V lookup: CDR1 SGHNT, CDR2 YYREEE (reference sequence). Trimming cost V 0 bases and J 10 bases; bases outside gene matches: 11. The CDR3 region is CASSLDGGGAAWEQFF. DNA of the CDR3: TGTGCCAGCAGCTTGGACGGCGGGGGGGCCGCTTGGGAGCAGTTCTTC.

The chain carries TRBV30 and TRBJ1-2; 8 positions match TRBD1. Germline-derived CDR1 and CDR2 are GTSNPN and SVGIG (reference sequence). Trimming at V came to 1 base and at J to 12 bases, leaving 10 bases not matched to a gene. This CDR3 is built from 13 residues. CDR3 nucleotides: TGTGCCTGGAGTGAACAATCCGACAGGGGCAACACCTTC. This encodes CAWSEQSDRGNTF.